These 7 T cell receptor beta chains share one sample of origin, sequenced in a study of CD8 T cells in Susac syndrome. With random hexamers, reverse transcription was performed on roughly 0.5 to 1 ug of RNA. TCRdb recomputed calls from the immunoSEQ multiplex PCR reads with MiXCR, one row per CDR3 protein. The sample yields approximately 100,000 distinct CDR3 sequences, around 90% seen once. Sequenced material: CD4+ T cells from PBMCs. The receptors derive from a human donor in good health.

In this sample, this clonotype turned up a few times. This rearrangement joins TRBV5-1 to TRBJ2-7, with a possible D match to TRBD1 (6 bases). V lost 0 bases, J lost 3 bases, and 13 bases lay in between. CDR1 is SGHRS and CDR2 is YFSETQ in the germline V gene. The CDR3 consists of 15 residues. This CDR3 is CASSLGNGQIYEQYF. As DNA, the CDR3 is TGCGCCAGCAGCTTGGGAAACGGACAGATCTACGAGCAGTACTTC.

The chain uses TRBV5-1 and TRBJ2-7; possibly TRBD1 or TRBD2 for D (5 bases each). CDR1 is SGHRS and CDR2 is YFSETQ in the germline V gene. The CDR3 consists of 15 residues. Trimming pared 4 bases from V and 7 bases from J, leaving 21 bases between. CDR3 region: CASSPDGTSLFEQYF. CDR3 DNA sequence: TGCGCCAGCAGCCCTGATGGGACGTCCCTATTTGAGCAGTACTTC.

In DNA form, the CDR3 reads TGTGCCAGCAGGTCGACAGGGACGAACTATGGCTACACCTTC. The encoded protein is CASRSTGTNYGYTF. This rearrangement joins TRBV7-2 to TRBJ1-2; 7 positions match TRBD1. Trimming removed 6 bases from V and 2 bases from J; junction bases left unmatched: 6. This CDR3 comprises 14 residues. The V gene's germline CDR1 is SGHTA and CDR2 FQGNSA.

V is TRBV29-1 and J is TRBJ1-1, with D tentatively TRBD1 (5 bases). There are 10 residues in the CDR3. Looked up from germline, CDR1 is SQVTM and CDR2 is ANQGSEA. The V and J ends lost 5 bases and 8 bases respectively, with 9 bases between them. CDR3 nucleotide sequence: TGCAGCGTTCTCGGGACCGAAGCTTTCTTT. It encodes CSVLGTEAFF.

The chain joins TRBV7-2 to TRBJ1-1, with D perhaps matching TRBD1 (5 bases). Germline lookup yields CDR1 SGHTA and CDR2 FQGNSA. The germline V and J ends were trimmed by 4 bases and 1 base, with 13 bases remaining between them. The CDR3 is 15 amino acids. DNA of the CDR3: TGTGCCAGCAGCTCGACCGGGACGGGGAACACTGAAGCTTTCTTT. This encodes CASSSTGTGNTEAFF.

The chain couples TRBV6-2 or TRBV6-3 to TRBJ1-2, with TRBD1 as a possible D gene (5 bases). From germline, CDR1 is MNHEY and CDR2 SVGEGT. CDR3 length: 14 amino acids. The V end was cut by 6 bases, the J end by 0 bases, with 11 bases between. CDR3 protein: CASREDNANYGYTF. The CDR3 DNA reads TGTGCCAGCAGAGAGGACAATGCTAACTATGGCTACACCTTC.

This clonotype was observed a handful of times. The chain joins TRBV24-1 to TRBJ2-1; perhaps TRBD2 as D (5 bases). CDR1 KGHDR and CDR2 SFDVKD come from the germline V gene. V lost 5 bases and J 7 bases, leaving 14 bases between the germline ends. CDR3 size: 14 residues. The CDR3: CATSARTGPNEQFF. The CDR3 DNA reads as TGTGCCACCAGTGCGAGGACTGGTCCGAATGAGCAGTTCTTC.